This note documents a single T cell receptor (beta chain) sequence. Antigen specificity is unknown. Unique molecular identifiers were used in preparing the TCRbeta library. One entry per CDR3 protein results from TCRdb running MiXCR on the PCR reads. This table holds about 980,000 distinct CDR3 sequences, 25% to 30% found once. The entry originates in a study of T-cell reconstitution after alpha-beta-depleted transplantation in children. Overall study findings and caveats: Once a year had passed after transplant, T-cell counts and diversity came mostly from newly produced T cells.

The CDR3 loop spans 17 amino acids. Trimming left V 0 bases short and J 0 bases short, with 15 bases between. CDR1 is MNHEY and CDR2 is SVGAGI in the germline V gene. The V gene is TRBV6-5, the J gene TRBJ2-7; maybe TRBD2 (5 bases). The specimen comprised PBMCs, mostly from graft donor cells, sampled 360 days after TCRalphabeta/CD19-depleted stem cell transplant. This TCR came from a boy under two years old who had a stem cell transplant for SCID, so the T cells may come from the graft donor. The DNA of the CDR3 is TGTGCCAGCAGTTACTCGATAAGTAGCAGCGGCTCCTACGAGCAGTACTTC. Protein sequence: CASSYSISSSGSYEQYF.